This T cell receptor (beta chain) derives from a study of blood T cell repertoires in COVID-19. Assay used: immunoSEQ multiplex PCR; TCRdb lists only in-frame clones, some missing. The sample carries over 70,000 clones, approximately 80% recorded once. Trimming took off 4 bases at V and 2 bases at J, with 9 bases between the two ends. CDR1 is KGHSH, CDR2 LQKENI, per germline. The CDR3 runs 13 residues. The chain joins TRBV18 to TRBJ2-7, with D possibly TRBD1 on 6 matching bases. The receptor was derived from a woman older than 75 with acute or convalescent COVID-19. The sample consisted of peripheral blood. The CDR3 nucleotides read TGTGCCAGCTCACAAAGGACAGCCTACGAGCAGTACTTC. Translation gives CASSQRTAYEQYF.